These 21 T cell receptor beta chains share one sample of origin, sequenced in a study of cytomegalovirus exposure and HLA in healthy donors. The PCR was carried out with 60 Vbeta primers and 13 Jbeta primers. Only in-frame clones appear in the TCRdb table, and some are missing; sequencing was by immunoSEQ multiplex PCR. Of some 140,000 clones listed, roughly 73% are singletons. Material for sequencing was PBMCs. All receptors derive from a woman aged 40 to 50 in good health and CMV-seronegative.

V gene TRBV21-1 combines with J gene TRBJ2-3; TRBD1 is the table's D call and was not checked against the DNA. TRBV21-1 is recorded as a pseudogene. The length of the CDR3 is 16 residues. The CDR3 reads CASSPRGRGNTDTQYF. For the CDR3, the DNA is TGTGCCAGCAGCCCAAGAGGCAGGGGAAACACAGATACGCAGTATTTT.

The chain recombines TRBV27 with TRBJ1-3; maybe TRBD1 (6 bases). The CDR3 totals 14 residues. V lost 3 bases to trimming and J lost 7 bases, with 13 bases between them. CDR1 MNHEY and CDR2 SMNVEV come from the germline V gene (reference sequence). The CDR3 here is CASSLTGAMNTIYF. The DNA for the CDR3 is TGTGCCAGCAGTTTGACAGGTGCCATGAACACCATATATTTT.

The chain employs TRBV5-4 and TRBJ1-2; TRBD1 might be the D (5 bases). CDR1 is SGHNT and CDR2 is YYREEE in the germline V gene (reference sequence). This CDR3 is 13 amino acids long. V lost 3 bases to trimming and J lost 2 bases, with 8 bases between them. CDR3 residues: CASSSTANYGYTF. For the CDR3, the DNA is TGTGCCAGCAGCTCGACAGCAAACTATGGCTACACCTTC. The whole variable domain, remainder taken from reference TRBV5-4 and TRBJ1-2, is ETGVTQSPTHLIKTRGQQVTLRCSSQSGHNTVSWYQQALGQGPQFIFQYYREEENGRGNFPPRFSGLQFPNYSSELNVNALELDDSALYLCASSSTANYGYTFGSGTRLTVV.

The chain couples TRBV2 to TRBJ1-2; D perhaps matches TRBD1 (6 bases). This CDR3 is built from 12 residues. The V end was cut by 6 bases, the J end by 6 bases, with 11 bases between. CDR1 and CDR2 (germline): SNHLY, FYNNEI. In DNA form, the CDR3 reads TGTGCCAGCAGGGGACGACAGGATGGCTACACCTTC. Amino acids: CASRGRQDGYTF.

This rearrangement joins TRBV29-1 to TRBJ1-1; a weak D match, TRBD1 (5 bases). Deletions cut 0 bases from V and 7 bases from J, with 12 bases between. The CDR3 has 13 residues. The germline CDR1 and CDR2 sequences are SQVTM and ANQGSEA. CDR3 bases: TGCAGCGTTGAAGAGGGGCGGCAGCTTGAAGCTTTCTTT. Amino acids: CSVEEGRQLEAFF.

This clone occurred a few times. The chain is built from TRBV5-1 and TRBJ2-2; the D gene is possibly TRBD1 (5 bases). Germline assignment: CDR1 SGHRS and CDR2 YFSETQ. The CDR3 has 14 residues. The V and J ends lost 8 bases and 2 bases respectively, with 13 bases between them. The CDR3 DNA follows: TGCGCCAGTCAAATGCAGGGAAACACCGGGGAGCTGTTTTTT. Translated: CASQMQGNTGELFF.

This sequence joins TRBV9 and TRBJ2-3; TRBD2 matches at 9 bases. The trim removed 5 bases at V and 3 bases at J, leaving 4 bases unmatched. The CDR3 is 14 amino acids. The V gene's germline CDR1 is SGDLS and CDR2 YYNGEE. CDR3 loop: CASREGLATDTQYF. CDR3 DNA sequence: TGTGCCAGCAGGGAGGGACTAGCAACAGATACGCAGTATTTT. The complete variable domain, with remaining parts taken from reference TRBV9 and TRBJ2-3, reads DSGVTQTPKHLITATGQRVTLRCSPRSGDLSVYWYQQSLDQGLQFLIQYYNGEERAKGNILERFSAQQFPDLHSELNLSSLELGDSALYFCASREGLATDTQYFGPGTRLTVL.

J is TRBJ2-3 and V is TRBV5-6; D is undetermined. The CDR3 spans 13 residues. V shed 0 bases and J shed 12 bases, with 14 bases lying between them. Germline CDR1 reads SGHDT; CDR2 reads YYEEEE. CDR3 in amino acids: CASSLATVPFQYF. The CDR3 coding sequence is TGTGCCAGCAGCTTGGCCACAGTTCCCTTTCAGTATTTT.

This chain's CDR3 is CATPGGETYEQYF. The CDR3 nucleotides read TGTGCCACCCCGGGAGGGGAGACCTACGAGCAGTACTTC. This chain links TRBV6-4 with TRBJ2-7; TRBD2 matches at 8 bases. This CDR3 spans 13 amino acids. V shed 10 bases, J shed 2 bases, and the junction held 7 bases outside the gene matches. CDR1 and CDR2 from the germline V gene are MRHNA and SNTAGT.

CDR3: CASSLVGGLTSSTDTQYF. The CDR3 DNA reads TGCGCCAGCAGCTTGGTAGGGGGCCTAACCTCTAGCACAGATACGCAGTATTTT. This sequence joins TRBV5-1 and TRBJ2-3; TRBD1 matches at 7 bases. Unmatched junction bases numbered 10, after V lost 0 bases and J lost 0 bases. CDR1 SGHRS and CDR2 YFSETQ come from the germline V gene. CDR3 size: 18 residues. Filled out from reference TRBV5-1 and TRBJ2-3, the complete variable domain reads KAGVTQTPRYLIKTRGQQVTLSCSPISGHRSVSWYQQTPGQGLQFLFEYFSETQRNKGNFPGRFSGRQFSNSRSEMNVSTLELGDSALYLCASSLVGGLTSSTDTQYFGPGTRLTVL.

The genes are TRBV27 and TRBJ1-2; no clear D. V was pared by 3 bases and J by 3 bases, with 17 bases between. CDR3 length equals 16 residues. Germline V gene sequence: CDR1 MNHEY, CDR2 SMNVEV (reference sequence). For the CDR3, the DNA is TGTGCCAGCAGTTTCTTGGGTACCCCCGGGGACTATGGCTACACCTTC. It yields the protein CASSFLGTPGDYGYTF.

The chain joins TRBV10-3 to TRBJ2-7; 8 bases are a match to TRBD1. J lost 3 bases, V lost 5 bases, and 3 bases had no gene match. In germline, CDR1 is ENHRY, CDR2 SYGVKD. This CDR3 region has 13 residues. The DNA of the CDR3 is TGTGCCATCAGTTCGGACAGGGACTACGAGCAGTACTTC. This sequence encodes CAISSDRDYEQYF.

The V gene is TRBV5-1, the J gene TRBJ1-1; weak D call: TRBD1 (6 bases). V was pared by 1 base and J by 1 base, with 11 bases between. From germline, CDR1 is SGHRS and CDR2 YFSETQ. The CDR3 extends over 15 amino acids. DNA of the CDR3: TGCGCCAGCAGCTTGACAGGGACGAGGAACACTGAAGCTTTCTTT. This sequence encodes CASSLTGTRNTEAFF.

This clone was detected once. The chain couples TRBV10-3 to TRBJ1-6, with a tentative D call TRBD1 (5 bases). The CDR3 is 16 amino acids. Germline CDR1 and CDR2: ENHRY and SYGVKD. Trimming removed 10 bases at V and 2 bases at J, with 18 bases between. The CDR3 coding sequence is TGTGCCACTTCACCCAGGGAGGTCACCTATAATTCACCCCTCCACTTT. Translation gives CATSPREVTYNSPLHF.

The chain recombines TRBV19 with TRBJ1-2; TRBD1 matches at 7 bases. Unmatched junction bases numbered 3, after V lost 5 bases and J lost 0 bases. Germline V CDR1 and CDR2: LNHDA, SQIVND (reference sequence). The CDR3 is 14 residues long. DNA for the CDR3: TGTGCCAGTAGTCCTACAGGGGCTAACTATGGCTACACCTTC. This encodes CASSPTGANYGYTF.

A few counts support this clone. The chain recombines TRBV6-5 with TRBJ1-1; a possible D gene is TRBD1 (6 bases). CDR1 and CDR2 (germline): MNHEY, SVGAGI. This CDR3 contains 15 residues. V lost 5 bases to trimming and J lost 2 bases, with 15 bases between them. Here the CDR3 reads CASSIQGWDNTEAFF. The CDR3 nucleotides are TGTGCCAGCAGTATACAGGGCTGGGACAACACTGAAGCTTTCTTT.

This clone appeared a single time. The chain has TRBV27 and TRBJ1-5; D uncertain. Trimming removed 5 bases at V and 1 base at J, with 6 bases between. The CDR3 runs to 13 residues. Germline V gene data show CDR1 as MNHEY and CDR2 as SMNVEV (reference sequence). CDR3 residues: CASSDSSNQPQHF. CDR3 DNA sequence: TGTGCCAGCAGTGACTCAAGCAATCAGCCCCAGCATTTT.

The rearrangement joins TRBV5-1 to TRBJ1-4, with D perhaps TRBD1 (5 bases). The CDR3 has 15 amino acids. Germline V CDR1 and CDR2: SGHRS, YFSETQ. The V gene lost 0 bases and the J gene lost 7 bases, with 13 bases spanning the gap. CDR3 region: CASSLAPGNREKLFF. In DNA form, the CDR3 reads TGCGCCAGCAGCTTGGCCCCAGGGAACCGTGAAAAACTGTTTTTT. The full variable domain, its missing parts supplied by reference TRBV5-1 and TRBJ1-4, is KAGVTQTPRYLIKTRGQQVTLSCSPISGHRSVSWYQQTPGQGLQFLFEYFSETQRNKGNFPGRFSGRQFSNSRSEMNVSTLELGDSALYLCASSLAPGNREKLFFGSGTQLSVL.

In nucleotides, the CDR3 is TGTGCCAGCAGTCTCGACAGGGCCAAAAACATTCAGTACTTC. This codes for CASSLDRAKNIQYF. The gene calls are TRBV5-4 and TRBJ2-4; the D gene is possibly TRBD1 (6 bases). Germline CDR1 is SGHNT and CDR2 is YYREEE (reference sequence). The length of the CDR3 is 14 residues. Trimming removed 5 bases at V and 1 base at J, with 10 bases between.

This chain uses TRBV7-3 with TRBJ2-2; TRBD1 matches 7 bases. V shed 5 bases and J 6 bases; nucleotides not matched to a gene: 9. The CDR3 is 15 residues long. CDR1 and CDR2 (germline): SGHTA, FQGTGA. The CDR3 loop reads CASSPGQAVPGELFF. The CDR3 DNA sequence: TGTGCCAGCAGCCCAGGACAGGCTGTCCCCGGGGAGCTGTTTTTT.

This clone has more than one count but fewer than ten. The genes are TRBV4-1 and TRBJ1-6, with 8 nucleotides matching TRBD1. This CDR3 region has 15 residues. The germline V gene encodes CDR1 MGHRA and CDR2 YSYEKL. Trimming removed 1 base from V and 7 bases from J; junction bases left unmatched: 3. For the CDR3, the DNA is TGCGCCAGCAGCCAAGGCAACAGGGGGAATTCACCCCTCCACTTT. Encoded protein: CASSQGNRGNSPLHF.